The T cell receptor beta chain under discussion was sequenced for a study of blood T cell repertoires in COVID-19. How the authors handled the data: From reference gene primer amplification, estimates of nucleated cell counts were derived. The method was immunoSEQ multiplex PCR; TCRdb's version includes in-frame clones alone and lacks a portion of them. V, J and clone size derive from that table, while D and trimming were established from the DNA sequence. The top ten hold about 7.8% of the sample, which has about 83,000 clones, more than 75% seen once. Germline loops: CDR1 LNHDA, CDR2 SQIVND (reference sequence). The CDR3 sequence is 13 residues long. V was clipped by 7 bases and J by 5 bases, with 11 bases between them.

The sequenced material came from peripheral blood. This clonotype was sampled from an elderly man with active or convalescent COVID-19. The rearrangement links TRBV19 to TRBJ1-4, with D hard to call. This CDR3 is CASMGRQNEKLFF. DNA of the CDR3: TGTGCCAGTATGGGGAGGCAAAATGAAAAACTGTTTTTT. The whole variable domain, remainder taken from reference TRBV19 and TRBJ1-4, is DGGITQSPKYLFRKEGQNVTLSCEQNLNHDAMYWYRQDPGQGLRLIYYSQIVNDFQKGDIAEGYSVSREKKESFPLTVTSAQKNPTAFYLCASMGRQNEKLFFGSGTQLSVL.